This T cell receptor beta chain stems from a study of cytomegalovirus exposure and HLA in healthy donors. From germline, CDR1 is SGHVS and CDR2 FNYEAQ. With 2 bases removed from V and 0 bases from J, the gap between germline ends came to 10 bases. CDR3 length: 15 residues. By share, this clone counts as medium-sized. This CDR3 is also generated by other DNA sequences in the sample. PCR primers comprised 60 Vbeta and 13 Jbeta primers. Libraries were prepared by immunoSEQ multiplex PCR; TCRdb keeps only in-frame clonotypes and omits some of them. The sample lists around 98,000 clones; 70% were seen once.

The V and J genes are TRBV7-6 and TRBJ1-1, with D maybe TRBD1 (5 bases). The specimen sequenced was PBMCs. The receptor was derived from a man over 45 in good health and CMV-seronegative. This chain's CDR3 is CASSLSQGMNTEAFF. As DNA, the CDR3 is TGTGCCAGCAGCTTATCCCAGGGCATGAACACTGAAGCTTTCTTT.